This T cell receptor (beta chain) was retrieved from a study of blood T cell repertoires in COVID-19. Study-wide background: Sources were T cells, B-cell-depleted T cells, or PBMCs; the material itself was cDNA or gDNA.

Produced via immunoSEQ multiplex PCR; TCRdb's table is partial and in-frame only. Of tens of thousands of clones detected, approximately 80% appear once; the ten largest clones hold 3% to 4.5%. The CDR3 is made up of 15 amino acids. Germline V gene sequence: CDR1 LGHDT, CDR2 YNNKEL (reference sequence). V was trimmed by 4 bases and J by 0 bases, leaving 13 bases between them. The chain carries TRBV3-1 (or the pseudogene TRBV3-2) and TRBJ2-7; D might be TRBD2 (6 bases). Material: peripheral blood. The source of this sequence is a woman older than 75 with acute or convalescent COVID-19. The CDR3 sequence is CASSLRGISSYEQYF. The CDR3 DNA sequence: TGTGCCAGCAGCCTCCGGGGGATTAGCTCCTACGAGCAGTACTTC.